This TCR beta chain was sequenced for a study of blood T cell repertoires in COVID-19 (dated by TCRdb to the early 2020s). Notes on the research overall: Collaborator samples came from the United States, Italy and Spain and covered acute and convalescent phases of COVID-19. The prospective study material was composed of cDNA or gDNA derived from T cells, B-cell-depleted T cells, or PBMCs. The repertoires were made available in a free public database intended to serve as a resource for research on the immune response to SARS-CoV-2. Nearly every sample came with metadata listing a de-identified subject ID, COVID-19 status, age in years and sex. Where available, HLA class I and class II types were obtained from metadata supplied by the sample provider rather than from assay-based typing. Samples came from the ongoing ImmuneRACE study (first 160 participants) plus 1,254 subjects from 6 global collaborators. Deeply sampled blood TCRbeta repertoires from subjects exposed to, actively infected with, or recovered from COVID-19 were included in the dataset.

For this chain, trimming is 7 bases at the V end and 8 bases at the J end, and the number of junction bases without a gene match is 7. The cysteine opens and the phenylalanine closes a CDR3 of 12 amino acids. Here the CDR3 DNA is all that survives: 36 bases in frame from base 1. For CDR1 and CDR2, the germline V gene lists SNHLY and FYNNEI. The study at large found these results: The amount of clinical and demographic metadata varied by source and participant and was provided uncurated.

About this clone itself: What this receptor recognizes is not known. No base quality values were provided; no much bigger clone lies one nucleotide off.

TCRbeta CDR3 regions were amplified from genomic DNA by means of the immunoSEQ Assay, a bias-controlled multiplex PCR. The study's processing was this. Nucleated cell counts per sample were estimated from amplification of reference gene primers within the assay. Sequence reads were collapsed and filtered to measure the absolute abundance of every unique TCRbeta CDR3 rearrangement. Productive Simpson clonality was computed per sample as the square root of Simpson's diversity index over productive rearrangements. TCRdb retrieved this table from immuneACCESS and kept in-frame rearrangements only. Not all clones are present; in checked studies, unresolved V genes account for under half, and no reason is known for the remainder. The V and J calls and clone size come from that table; D and trimming were worked out from the DNA. Present in this sample are some 230,000 clones, approximately 92% of which were seen just once. Approximately 3.8% of the sample is held by the ten biggest clonotypes.

In the prospective study, participants were about 18 to 89 years old, resided in fewer than 25 geographic areas of the United States, and were enrolled through a virtual design. Cohort assignment in the prospective study relied on participant-reported clinical history from a screening survey and a study questionnaire. Mobile phlebotomists in the prospective study collected whole blood, serum and a nasopharyngeal or oropharyngeal swab from every participant. Participants in the prospective study had the option to provide additional blood draws and questionnaires over an approximately 2-month period. Prospective study blood samples were shipped either frozen or at room temperature before DNA extraction.

The source is a woman aged 18-30 years in a cohort exposed to, infected with or recovered from COVID-19 (not recorded which). This receptor chain uses TRBV2 and TRBJ1-2, with 7 bases in between that match TRBD1. Sequencing was performed on PBMCs or T cells enriched from blood (not recorded which). The CDR3 protein sequence reads: CASNGQGGGYTF. The DNA reads as follows: TGTGCCAGCAATGGGCAGGGGGGAGGCTACACCTTC.